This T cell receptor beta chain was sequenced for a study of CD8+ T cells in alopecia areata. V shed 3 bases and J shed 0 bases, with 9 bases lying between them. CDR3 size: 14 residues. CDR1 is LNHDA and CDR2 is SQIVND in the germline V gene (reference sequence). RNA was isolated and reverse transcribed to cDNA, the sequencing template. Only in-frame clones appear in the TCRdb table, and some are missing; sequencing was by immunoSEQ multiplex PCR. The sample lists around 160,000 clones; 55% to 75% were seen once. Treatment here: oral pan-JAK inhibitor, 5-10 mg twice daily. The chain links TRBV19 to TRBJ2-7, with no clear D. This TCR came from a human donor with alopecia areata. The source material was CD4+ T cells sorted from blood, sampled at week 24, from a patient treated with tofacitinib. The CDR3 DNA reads TGTGCCAGTAGTATTGGTAAGAGCTCCTACGAGCAGTACTTC. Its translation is CASSIGKSSYEQYF.